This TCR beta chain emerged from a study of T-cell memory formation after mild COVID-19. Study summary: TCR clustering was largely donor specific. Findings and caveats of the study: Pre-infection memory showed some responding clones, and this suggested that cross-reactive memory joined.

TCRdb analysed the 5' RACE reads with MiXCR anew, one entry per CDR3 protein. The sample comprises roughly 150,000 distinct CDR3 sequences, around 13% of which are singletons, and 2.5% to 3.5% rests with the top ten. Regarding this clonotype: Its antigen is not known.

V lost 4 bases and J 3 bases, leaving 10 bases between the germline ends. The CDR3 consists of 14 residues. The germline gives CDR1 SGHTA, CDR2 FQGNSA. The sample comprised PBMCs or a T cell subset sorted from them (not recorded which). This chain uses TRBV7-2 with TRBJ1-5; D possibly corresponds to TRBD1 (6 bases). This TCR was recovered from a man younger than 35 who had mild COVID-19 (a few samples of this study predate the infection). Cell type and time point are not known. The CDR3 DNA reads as TGTGCCAGCAGCTCCGGGACACCCAATCAGCCCCAGCATTTT. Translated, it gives CASSSGTPNQPQHF.